The rows below give T cell receptor beta chains drawn from one sample of a study of cytomegalovirus exposure and HLA in healthy donors. Clones were sequenced by immunoSEQ multiplex PCR, and TCRdb holds only the in-frame ones, with some missing. The table for this sample gives more than 55,000 clones. Sequenced input: PBMCs. These receptors came from a woman in her thirties or forties in good health and CMV-seropositive. The CDR3 runs from the conserved cysteine through the conserved F or W. The order of the fields is CDR3 protein, D gene, V gene. The D gene is left open where the match is weak.

CDR3 protein: CASNYRDYEQYF
D gene: .
V gene: TRBV28

CDR3 protein: CASSLDRDSYEQYF
D gene: .
V gene: TRBV5-1

CDR3 protein: CSVEEGGGTGGYTF
D gene: TRBD1
V gene: TRBV29-1

CDR3 protein: CASSHQELPRLGEYNEQFF
D gene: .
V gene: TRBV4-2

CDR3 protein: CASRTSGGEQYF
D gene: TRBD2
V gene: TRBV2

CDR3 protein: CASSPGGPTYNEQFF
D gene: TRBD2
V gene: TRBV4-2

CDR3 protein: CASSPRKGQLNTEAFF
D gene: TRBD1
V gene: TRBV18

CDR3 protein: CASSLVTGASEQYF
D gene: TRBD1
V gene: TRBV7-9

CDR3 protein: CASSSRGGQGGTSYNEQFF
D gene: TRBD1
V gene: TRBV5-1

CDR3 protein: CASSYSPTGANEKLFF
D gene: TRBD1
V gene: TRBV6-5

CDR3 protein: CAWSVRRGGVYEQYF
D gene: TRBD1
V gene: TRBV30

CDR3 protein: CASSMGDGYNEQFF
D gene: .
V gene: TRBV19

CDR3 protein: CASSLAYGRGGTDTQYF
D gene: TRBD2
V gene: TRBV5-1

CDR3 protein: CASSPSSLAGGGLNEQFF
D gene: TRBD2
V gene: TRBV27

CDR3 protein: CASSQSRDSSYEQYF
D gene: TRBD1
V gene: TRBV4-1

CDR3 protein: CASRGRALYNEQFF
D gene: .
V gene: TRBV27

CDR3 protein: CASSIPGTISDTQYF
D gene: .
V gene: TRBV11-2

CDR3 protein: CASRGRTASYGYTF
D gene: .
V gene: TRBV6-6

CDR3 protein: CASSSLKQGTLSATGELFF
D gene: .
V gene: TRBV5-6

CDR3 protein: CASVRRADFNEQFF
D gene: .
V gene: TRBV7-3

CDR3 protein: CASSDRRGTIYF
D gene: .
V gene: TRBV6-4

CDR3 protein: CASSLQGARGTQYF
D gene: TRBD1
V gene: TRBV11-3

CDR3 protein: CASSHGQGFSQPQHF
D gene: TRBD1
V gene: TRBV5-5

CDR3 protein: CASSYTGALNSYEQYF
D gene: TRBD1
V gene: TRBV6-5

CDR3 protein: CASSSSTGPYEQYF
D gene: .
V gene: TRBV7-8

CDR3 protein: CASSRDTFSGANVLTF
D gene: .
V gene: TRBV7-9

CDR3 protein: CASSQDGTVTDTQYF
D gene: TRBD1
V gene: TRBV4-1

CDR3 protein: CASSLAGRGNEQYF
D gene: .
V gene: TRBV5-5

CDR3 protein: CASSLELGGEQFF
D gene: TRBD2
V gene: TRBV5-1

CDR3 protein: CASSDRTGAGYGYTF
D gene: TRBD1
V gene: TRBV19

CDR3 protein: CASSGTGKGEQYF
D gene: TRBD1
V gene: TRBV6-1

CDR3 protein: CASSYSPGQRTDTQYF
D gene: TRBD1
V gene: TRBV6-5

CDR3 protein: CASSTQGLWNEQFF
D gene: TRBD2
V gene: TRBV9

CDR3 protein: CASSECGGGHVYGYTF
D gene: .
V gene: TRBV10-1

CDR3 protein: CASSVGGGYSGNTIYF
D gene: .
V gene: TRBV9

CDR3 protein: CASSPTTSGGAAEQFF
D gene: TRBD2
V gene: TRBV4-2

CDR3 protein: CASSPMLSNSPLHF
D gene: .
V gene: TRBV11-2

CDR3 protein: CASSLSSVPSNQPQHF
D gene: .
V gene: TRBV28

CDR3 protein: CASMSLSGNTIYF
D gene: .
V gene: TRBV5-1

CDR3 protein: CASRAERGLHQPQHF
D gene: TRBD1
V gene: TRBV6-1

CDR3 protein: CASSPRQWDQPQHF
D gene: .
V gene: TRBV6-5

CDR3 protein: CASSQPAEFEQYF
D gene: .
V gene: TRBV28

CDR3 protein: CASSYYGQSYGYTF
D gene: .
V gene: TRBV6-6

CDR3 protein: CASAQGQVGEKLFF
D gene: TRBD1
V gene: TRBV19